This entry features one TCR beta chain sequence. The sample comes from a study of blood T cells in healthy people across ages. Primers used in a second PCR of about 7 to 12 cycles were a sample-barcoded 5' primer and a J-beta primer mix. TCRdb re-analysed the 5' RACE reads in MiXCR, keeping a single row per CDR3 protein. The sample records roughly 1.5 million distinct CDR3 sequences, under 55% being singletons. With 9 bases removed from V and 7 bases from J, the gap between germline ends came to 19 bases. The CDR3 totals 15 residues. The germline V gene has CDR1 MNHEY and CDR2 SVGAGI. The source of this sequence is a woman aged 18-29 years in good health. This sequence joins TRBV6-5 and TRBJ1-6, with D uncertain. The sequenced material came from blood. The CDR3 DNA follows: TGTGCCAGTCGTGGCTCCGGGAGGTTCAATTCACCCCTCCACTTT. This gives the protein CASRGSGRFNSPLHF.